One sample yielded the 5 T cell receptor beta chains listed below, sequenced in a study of cytomegalovirus exposure and HLA in healthy donors. The study ran its PCR with 60 Vbeta and 13 Jbeta primers. Sequencing was performed with immunoSEQ multiplex PCR; in TCRdb, only in-frame clones are kept and a portion is missing. The sample contains about 130,000 clones, roughly 83% of which appear only once. Sequenced: PBMCs. The receptors come from a man younger than 30 in good health and CMV-seronegative.

V gene TRBV6-5 combines with J gene TRBJ2-5; 9 nucleotides agree with TRBD1. Matching the DNA end better, TRBJ2-7 makes the J call doubtful. Per germline, CDR1 MNHEY and CDR2 SVGAGI. The CDR3 is 15 amino acids. CDR3 residues: CASSYSSGQGYEQYF. CDR3 nucleotides: TGTGCCAGCAGTTACTCATCGGGACAGGGATACGAGCAGTACTTC.

The gene calls are TRBV5-1 and TRBJ2-1; a possible D gene is TRBD1 (6 bases). The CDR3 covers 15 residues. V dropped 4 bases and J dropped 4 bases, with 15 bases sitting between them. Looked up from germline, CDR1 is SGHRS and CDR2 is YFSETQ. The CDR3 sequence is CASSLTGRNYNEQFF. The CDR3, as DNA: TGCGCCAGCAGCCTTACAGGGCGGAATTACAATGAGCAGTTCTTC.

This clone was detected a few times. The chain employs TRBV28 and TRBJ2-7; 12 nucleotides align to TRBD1. This CDR3 comprises 15 residues. Germline trimming cut 4 bases from V and 6 bases from J; bases unmatched to any gene: 7. Germline values: CDR1 MDHEN, CDR2 SYDVKM. Written as DNA, the CDR3 is TGTGCCAGCAGTTCCCCCGGGACAGGGGGCGCCGAGCAGTACTTC. This encodes CASSSPGTGGAEQYF.

The J gene is TRBJ1-1, the V gene TRBV6-5; 7 bases match TRBD1. CDR3 length: 14 residues. Trimming cost V 6 bases and J 1 base; bases outside gene matches: 5. The germline V gene encodes CDR1 MNHEY and CDR2 SVGAGI. DNA of the CDR3: TGTGCCAGCAGCGGGACAGCCCCGAACACTGAAGCTTTCTTT. Its protein is CASSGTAPNTEAFF.

The count of this clone is one. This CDR3 reads CASSVDRGSYEQYF. The CDR3 DNA reads TGTGCCAGCAGCGTGGACAGGGGTTCCTACGAGCAGTACTTC. V gene TRBV9 combines with J gene TRBJ2-5; 9 bases are shared with TRBD1. The J call may not be correct, given that the DNA end is closer to TRBJ2-7. The CDR3 sequence is 14 residues long. Per the germline V gene, CDR1 is SGDLS and CDR2 is YYNGEE.